A single sample gave rise to the 21 T cell receptor beta chains below, sequenced in a study of blood T cells in healthy people across ages. A second PCR, run for 7 to 11 cycles, used a sample-barcoded 5' primer plus a J-beta primer mix. TCRdb fed the 5' RACE reads into MiXCR, producing one record per CDR3 protein. The data hold hundreds of thousands of distinct CDR3 sequences, with 25% to 30% observed a single time. The sample consisted of blood. The receptors originated from a woman aged 80 or older in good health.

This clonotype has a count of ten or more. The CDR3 DNA reads as TGTGCCAGCAGTTCTAGCGGACCCTACGAGCAGTACTTC. Translated: CASSSSGPYEQYF. The rearrangement uses TRBV6-6 and TRBJ2-7; 7 bases are a match to TRBD2. This CDR3 contains 13 residues. CDR1 and CDR2 (germline): MNHNY, SVGAGI (reference sequence). The V segment lost 4 bases and the J segment 2 bases; nucleotides outside the gene matches: 2.

This clonotype was observed a few times. J is TRBJ1-4 and V is TRBV27; TRBD1 agrees at 9 bases. The CDR3 has 16 amino acids. CDR1 and CDR2 (germline): MNHEY, SMNVEV (reference sequence). The J segment lost 5 bases and the V segment lost 5 bases, leaving 9 bases of the junction unmatched. CDR3 region: CASSPGDRVRNEKLFF. The CDR3 DNA reads as TGTGCCAGCAGTCCCGGGGACAGGGTTCGGAATGAAAAACTGTTTTTT. The whole variable domain, remainder taken from reference TRBV27 and TRBJ1-4, is EAQVTQNPRYLITVTGKKLTVTCSQNMNHEYMSWYRQDPGLGLRQIYYSMNVEVTDKGDVPEGYKVSRKEKRNFPLILESPSPNQTSLYFCASSPGDRVRNEKLFFGSGTQLSVL.

This clonotype appeared a few times. The rearrangement joins TRBV2 to TRBJ1-2, with D tentatively TRBD1 (6 bases). Per the germline V gene, CDR1 is SNHLY and CDR2 is FYNNEI. The CDR3 is 16 residues long. The V end was cut by 7 bases, the J end by 3 bases, with 21 bases between. This CDR3 is CASTSLRGGGDYGYTF. The CDR3 DNA reads TGTGCCAGCACCAGCCTAAGAGGGGGTGGTGACTATGGCTACACCTTC.

This chain uses TRBV5-1 with TRBJ2-1, with a weak D call TRBD2 (6 bases). With the DNA end fitting TRBJ2-7 better, the J assignment may be wrong. Germline lookup yields CDR1 SGHRS and CDR2 YFSETQ. The CDR3 consists of 15 residues. CDR3 nucleotide sequence: TGCGCCAGCATGTTCGGGACTCTGGCCTACAATGAGCAGTACTTC. Amino acid sequence: CASMFGTLAYNEQYF.

The V call is TRBV7-2, the J call TRBJ2-1, with 8 bases fitting TRBD2. The J segment lost 6 bases and the V segment lost 1 base, leaving 14 bases of the junction unmatched. Germline V gene data show CDR1 as SGHTA and CDR2 as FQGNSA. The CDR3 is made up of 18 amino acids. The CDR3 reads CASSLGGRTVAGSNEQFF. CDR3 bases: TGTGCCAGCAGCTTAGGAGGACGCACGGTAGCGGGGAGCAATGAGCAGTTCTTC.

This clonotype was counted many times. V usage is TRBV6-5 and J usage is TRBJ2-7; TRBD2 aligns across 9 bases. The CDR3 runs to 16 residues. The trim removed 3 bases at V and 4 bases at J, leaving 10 bases unmatched. CDR1 is MNHEY, CDR2 SVGAGI, per germline. The CDR3 DNA is TGTGCCAGCAGTTATGGGGTAGCGGGGGACTTGTACGAGCAGTACTTC. Its translation: CASSYGVAGDLYEQYF.

This clonotype was observed a few times. V usage is TRBV20-1 and J usage is TRBJ2-5, with 9 bases aligning to TRBD2. Germline CDR1 reads DFQATT; CDR2 reads SNEGSKA (reference sequence). Trimming cost V 0 bases and J 11 bases; bases outside gene matches: 19. The CDR3 totals 17 residues. The CDR3: CSARDAAGGLSSNEQYF. CDR3 DNA sequence: TGCAGTGCTAGAGATGCGGCGGGGGGGCTGTCCTCCAATGAGCAGTACTTC.

As concerns this clonotype: A read error is possible here, since a much larger clone lies one base away. The genes are TRBV5-1 and TRBJ1-1; D remains unclear. The CDR3 sequence is 14 residues long. In germline, CDR1 is SGHRS, CDR2 YFSETQ. CDR3 amino acids: CVSSFTGSGTEAFF. The DNA of the CDR3 is TGCGTCAGCAGCTTCACTGGCTCTGGGACTGAAGCTTTCTTT.

Of note for this clonotype: A much larger clone lies one base from this, so it may be a read error. This rearrangement joins TRBV12-3 or TRBV12-4 to TRBJ2-7; TRBD1 agrees at 7 bases. The V gene end was trimmed by 4 bases and the J gene end by 4 bases; junction bases not matched to a gene: 4. CDR3 length: 13 amino acids. This CDR3 reads CASSSQGCYEQYF. The CDR3 nucleotides are TGTGCCAGCAGTTCACAGGGGTGTTACGAGCAGTACTTC.

The sample holds a few counts of this clonotype. CDR3 residues: CASSQGLAGGYTGELFF. In nucleotides, the CDR3 is TGCGCCAGCAGCCAAGGACTAGCGGGGGGCTACACCGGGGAGCTGTTTTTT. V is TRBV4-3 and J is TRBJ2-2; 13 positions agree with TRBD2. The CDR3 runs to 17 residues. The germline V gene encodes CDR1 LGHNA and CDR2 YSLEER. V was pared by 1 base and J by 3 bases, with 2 bases of the junction left unmatched.

This clonotype was seen many times. This may be a read error: a much more frequent sequence differs by one nucleotide. The chain combines TRBV15 with TRBJ2-7, with D possibly called TRBD1 or TRBD2 (5 bases each). Germline V gene sequence: CDR1 LNHNV, CDR2 YYDKDF (reference sequence). The CDR3 has 13 residues. Trimming stripped 1 base from V and 6 bases from J, with 10 bases between. The CDR3 nucleotides are TGTGCCACCAGCAGAGGGGACGGTCCCGAGCAGTACTTC. Translation: CATSRGDGPEQYF. The complete variable domain, with remaining parts taken from reference TRBV15 and TRBJ2-7, reads DAMVIQNPRYQVTQFGKPVTLSCSQTLNHNVMYWYQQKSSQAPKLLFHYYDKDFNNEADTPDNFQSRRPNTSFCFLDIRSPGLGDTAMYLCATSRGDGPEQYFGPGTRLTVT.

This clonotype has a handful of counts. The chain joins TRBV6-2 or TRBV6-3 to TRBJ1-1; D gene unclear. With 5 bases removed from V and 8 bases from J, the gap between germline ends came to 12 bases. The germline V gene encodes CDR1 MNHEY and CDR2 SVGEGT. This CDR3 has 12 amino acids. In DNA, the CDR3 is TGTGCCAGCAGTAGGACCGGGAGGGAAGCTTTCTTT. Protein: CASSRTGREAFF.

The chain links TRBV12-3 or TRBV12-4 to TRBJ2-1, with D possibly matching TRBD2 (6 bases). The CDR3 totals 13 residues. The V gene lost 5 bases and the J gene lost 12 bases, with 17 bases spanning the gap. The CDR3 sequence: CASSPTQGLGQFF. CDR3 DNA sequence: TGTGCCAGCAGTCCAACCCAGGGACTGGGGCAGTTCTTC.

A word on this clonotype: A much larger clone differs by one base, so this may be a read error. V and J are TRBV12-3 or TRBV12-4 and TRBJ2-3, with 7 bases identical to TRBD2. The CDR3 covers 15 residues. The CDR3, as DNA: TGTGCCAGCACCCGAAGCGGGGTGGTTTCAGATGCGCAGTATTTT. Protein sequence: CASTRSGVVSDAQYF.

This clonotype was found many times. J is TRBJ2-5 and V is TRBV30, with D unclear. CDR3 length: 11 residues. Germline V lookup: CDR1 GTSNPN, CDR2 SVGIG (reference sequence). V shed 1 base and J shed 4 bases, with 4 bases lying between them. The CDR3 loop reads CAWSERETQYF. The CDR3 nucleotides read TGTGCCTGGAGTGAGAGAGAGACCCAGTACTTC.

In regard to this clonotype: This sequence may be a read error, since a much larger clone differs from it by one base. The rearrangement joins TRBV5-5 to TRBJ2-7; 8 positions match TRBD1. The germline CDR1 and CDR2 sequences are SGHKS and YYEKEE (reference sequence). The CDR3 runs to 14 residues. J lost 3 bases, V lost 4 bases, and 6 bases had no gene match. Here the CDR3 reads CASSRDRLHYEQYF. CDR3 coding DNA: TGTGCCAGCAGCCGGGACAGGTTACACTACGAGCAGTACTTC.

Many counts were recorded for this clonotype. The chain combines TRBV29-1 with TRBJ1-1; TRBD1 is a possible D gene (5 bases). The germline CDR1 and CDR2 sequences are SQVTM and ANQGSEA. The CDR3 covers 13 residues. Trimming shortened V by 7 bases and J by 1 base, and 13 bases separated the two germline ends. The CDR3 DNA reads as TGCAGCGGTAACAGGAGGGAGAACACTGAAGCTTTCTTT. Translating gives CSGNRRENTEAFF.

The chain links TRBV20-1 to TRBJ2-6; D uncertain. CDR3 size: 16 residues. The V end was cut by 3 bases, the J end by 0 bases, with 12 bases between. Germline assignment: CDR1 DFQATT and CDR2 SNEGSKA (reference sequence). In DNA form, the CDR3 reads TGCAGTGCTAGGCGCAGGTTAAGCTCTGGGGCCAACGTCCTGACTTTC. It specifies CSARRRLSSGANVLTF.

To note about this clonotype: Possible read error: a much larger clone is one base away. The chain has TRBV7-2 and TRBJ1-2, with 7 bases fitting TRBD1. Per germline, CDR1 SGHTA and CDR2 FQGNSA. Trimming at V came to 0 bases and at J to 6 bases, leaving 7 bases not matched to a gene. The CDR3 contains 15 residues. The CDR3 DNA is TGTGCCAGCAGCTTAGCGGGACAGAGCCCCCATGGCTACACCTTC. Translated, it gives CASSLAGQSPHGYTF.

This clonotype was counted many times. This chain uses TRBV20-1 with TRBJ2-1; tentative D call: TRBD1 (6 bases). V was pared by 4 bases and J by 2 bases, with 9 bases between. CDR3 length equals 13 residues. Germline-derived CDR1 and CDR2 are DFQATT and SNEGSKA (reference sequence). CDR3 DNA: TGCAGTGCTACGGGACAAACCTACAATGAGCAGTTCTTC. Translating gives CSATGQTYNEQFF.

In this sample, this clonotype turned up many times. The chain is built from TRBV3-1 and TRBJ2-3; 9 bases fit TRBD2. Germline V lookup: CDR1 LGHDT, CDR2 YNNKEL (reference sequence). After removal of 0 bases from V and 5 bases from J, the junction contained 6 bases not matched to a gene. This CDR3 is built from 16 residues. Here the CDR3 reads CASSQEVAGAKDTQYF. The CDR3 region has the DNA TGTGCCAGCAGCCAAGAGGTAGCGGGGGCGAAAGATACGCAGTATTTT.